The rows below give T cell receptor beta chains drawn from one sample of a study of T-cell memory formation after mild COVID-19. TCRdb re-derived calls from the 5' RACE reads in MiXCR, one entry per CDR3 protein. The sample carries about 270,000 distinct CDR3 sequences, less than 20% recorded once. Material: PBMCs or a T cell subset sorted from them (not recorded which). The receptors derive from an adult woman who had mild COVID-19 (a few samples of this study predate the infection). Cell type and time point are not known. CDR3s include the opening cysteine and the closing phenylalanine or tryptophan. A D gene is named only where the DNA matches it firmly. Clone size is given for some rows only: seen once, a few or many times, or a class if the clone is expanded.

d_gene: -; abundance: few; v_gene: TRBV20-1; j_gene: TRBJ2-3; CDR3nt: TGCAGTGCTATAGGACAGAACACAGATACGCAGTATTTT; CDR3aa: CSAIGQNTDTQYF
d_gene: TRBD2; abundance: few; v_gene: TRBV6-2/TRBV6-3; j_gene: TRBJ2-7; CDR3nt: TGTGCCAGCAGCGTGGGACTAGCGGTGCCCTCCTACGAGCAGTACTTC; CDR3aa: CASSVGLAVPSYEQYF
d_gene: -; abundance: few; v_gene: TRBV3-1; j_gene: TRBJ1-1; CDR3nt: TGTGCCAGCACCCGAACAACAAAGGACACTGAAGCTTTCTTT; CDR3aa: CASTRTTKDTEAFF
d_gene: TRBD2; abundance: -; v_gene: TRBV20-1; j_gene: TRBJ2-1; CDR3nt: TGCAGTGCTAGATCAGGGACTAGATTTGATGAGCAGTTCTTC; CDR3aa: CSARSGTRFDEQFF
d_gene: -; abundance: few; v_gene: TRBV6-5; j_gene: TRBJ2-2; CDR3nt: TGTGCCAGCAGTTACTCGGTGGGGATGAACACCGGGGAGCTGTTTTTT; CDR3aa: CASSYSVGMNTGELFF
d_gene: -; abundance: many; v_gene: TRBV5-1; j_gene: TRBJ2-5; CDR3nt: TGCGCCAGCACGGGGCAGGGTGGCGAGACCCAGTACTTC; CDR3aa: CASTGQGGETQYF
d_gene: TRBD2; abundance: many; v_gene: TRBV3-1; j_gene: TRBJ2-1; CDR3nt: TGTGCCAGCAGCCCTAGCGGATACTCCTACAATGAGCAGTTCTTC; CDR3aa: CASSPSGYSYNEQFF
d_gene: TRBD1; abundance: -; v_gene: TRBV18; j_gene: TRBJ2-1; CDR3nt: TGTGCCAGCTCACCACCTTCCCAGGGGGCTACTAATGAGCAGTTCTTC; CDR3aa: CASSPPSQGATNEQFF
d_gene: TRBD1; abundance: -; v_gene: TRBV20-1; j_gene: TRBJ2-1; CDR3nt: TGCAGTGCTTATCCGGGACAGGGGTTAGAGCAGTTCTTC; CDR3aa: CSAYPGQGLEQFF
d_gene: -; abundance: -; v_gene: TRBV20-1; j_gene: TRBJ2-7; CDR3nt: TGCAGTGCTAGAGGTGGGGACCGACCCTACGAGCAGTACTTC; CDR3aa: CSARGGDRPYEQYF
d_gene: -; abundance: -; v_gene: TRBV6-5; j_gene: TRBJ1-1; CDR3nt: TGTGCCAGCAGTTACACGTTGAACACTGAAGCTTTCTTT; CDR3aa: CASSYTLNTEAFF
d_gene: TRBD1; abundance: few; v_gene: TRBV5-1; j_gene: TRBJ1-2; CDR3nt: TGCGCCAGCAGCCCAGGACAGGGGGTAGAGGATGGCTACACCTTC; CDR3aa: CASSPGQGVEDGYTF
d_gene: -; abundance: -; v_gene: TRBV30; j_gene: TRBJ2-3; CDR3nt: TGTGCCTGGAGCCGGTCCGGTGATACGCAGTATTTT; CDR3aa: CAWSRSGDTQYF
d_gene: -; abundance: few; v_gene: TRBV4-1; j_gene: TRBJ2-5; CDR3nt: TGCGCCAGCAGCCAAGGAGGGGTAAGGCGGAGTCAAGAGACCCAGTACTTC; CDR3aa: CASSQGGVRRSQETQYF
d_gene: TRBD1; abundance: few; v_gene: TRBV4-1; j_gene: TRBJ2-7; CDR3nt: TGCGCCAGCAGCCAATTCCCCGGGACAGGTGCCTACTCCTACGAGCAGTACTTC; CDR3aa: CASSQFPGTGAYSYEQYF
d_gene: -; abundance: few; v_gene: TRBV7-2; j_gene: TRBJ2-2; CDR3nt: TGTGCCAGCAGCTTAGGCAGCGGGGAGCTGTTTTTT; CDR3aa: CASSLGSGELFF